This entry describes one T cell receptor (beta chain). The target antigen is unknown. TCRdb ran MiXCR on the reads and lists one entry per CDR3 protein. The sample carries about 920,000 distinct CDR3 sequences, approximately 32% recorded once. Germline assignment: CDR1 DFQATT and CDR2 SNEGSKA (reference sequence). This CDR3 has 15 amino acids. V was clipped by 5 bases and J by 3 bases, with 20 bases between them. The sample belongs to a study of T cell repertoires in cytomegalovirus infection. Turning to the study itself: Public TCR beta signature analysis indicated the presence of both CMV infection and matching HLA type.

The chain couples TRBV20-1 to TRBJ2-7, with D perhaps being TRBD1 or TRBD2 (5 bases each). This TCR was sampled from a human donor in good health (CMV status not recorded). Some clones in this sample may be carry-over from other donors' samples. This specimen consisted of cultured CD8+ T cells from PBMCs, obtained from culture after CMV antigen stimulation. In DNA, the CDR3 is TGCAGTGCTGAGGGGTGGCCCTCGGGGCTCTACGAGCAGTACTTC. Protein: CSAEGWPSGLYEQYF.